The TCR beta chain described here comes from a study of vaccination effects on CD4 cells after COVID-19. Whole-study context: Samples were given by two convalescent patients 16 days and one week before vaccination.

CDR1 and CDR2 (germline): SGHNT, YENEEA. The CDR3 spans 16 residues. V lost 0 bases, J lost 5 bases, and 3 bases stayed unmatched. Antigen-specific CD4+ T cells expanded by the ViraFEST assay with viral peptide pools were then sequenced. After about 10 days in culture, the CD4+ T cells were isolated. PCR-confirmed SARS-CoV-2 infection occurred in the person between March and December 2020. On days 3 and 7, fresh IL-2 medium replaced half the medium. To note about this clone: Antigen unknown.

This table comes from immunoSEQ multiplex PCR, and its TCRdb copy is limited to in-frame clones, with some not included. The sample lists 20,000 to 25,000 clones, approximately 73% seen once, with about 38% in the top ten. V gene TRBV11-3 combines with J gene TRBJ2-5, with 13 nucleotides matching TRBD2. The sequence came from a human donor who had a prior SARS-CoV-2 infection. The sequencing used CD4+ T cells from PBMCs cultured with a peptide pool, collected before COVID-19 vaccination. For the CDR3, the DNA is TGTGCCAGCAGCTTAGAAGGGACTAGCGGGAAGGAGACCCAGTACTTC. Residues: CASSLEGTSGKETQYF.